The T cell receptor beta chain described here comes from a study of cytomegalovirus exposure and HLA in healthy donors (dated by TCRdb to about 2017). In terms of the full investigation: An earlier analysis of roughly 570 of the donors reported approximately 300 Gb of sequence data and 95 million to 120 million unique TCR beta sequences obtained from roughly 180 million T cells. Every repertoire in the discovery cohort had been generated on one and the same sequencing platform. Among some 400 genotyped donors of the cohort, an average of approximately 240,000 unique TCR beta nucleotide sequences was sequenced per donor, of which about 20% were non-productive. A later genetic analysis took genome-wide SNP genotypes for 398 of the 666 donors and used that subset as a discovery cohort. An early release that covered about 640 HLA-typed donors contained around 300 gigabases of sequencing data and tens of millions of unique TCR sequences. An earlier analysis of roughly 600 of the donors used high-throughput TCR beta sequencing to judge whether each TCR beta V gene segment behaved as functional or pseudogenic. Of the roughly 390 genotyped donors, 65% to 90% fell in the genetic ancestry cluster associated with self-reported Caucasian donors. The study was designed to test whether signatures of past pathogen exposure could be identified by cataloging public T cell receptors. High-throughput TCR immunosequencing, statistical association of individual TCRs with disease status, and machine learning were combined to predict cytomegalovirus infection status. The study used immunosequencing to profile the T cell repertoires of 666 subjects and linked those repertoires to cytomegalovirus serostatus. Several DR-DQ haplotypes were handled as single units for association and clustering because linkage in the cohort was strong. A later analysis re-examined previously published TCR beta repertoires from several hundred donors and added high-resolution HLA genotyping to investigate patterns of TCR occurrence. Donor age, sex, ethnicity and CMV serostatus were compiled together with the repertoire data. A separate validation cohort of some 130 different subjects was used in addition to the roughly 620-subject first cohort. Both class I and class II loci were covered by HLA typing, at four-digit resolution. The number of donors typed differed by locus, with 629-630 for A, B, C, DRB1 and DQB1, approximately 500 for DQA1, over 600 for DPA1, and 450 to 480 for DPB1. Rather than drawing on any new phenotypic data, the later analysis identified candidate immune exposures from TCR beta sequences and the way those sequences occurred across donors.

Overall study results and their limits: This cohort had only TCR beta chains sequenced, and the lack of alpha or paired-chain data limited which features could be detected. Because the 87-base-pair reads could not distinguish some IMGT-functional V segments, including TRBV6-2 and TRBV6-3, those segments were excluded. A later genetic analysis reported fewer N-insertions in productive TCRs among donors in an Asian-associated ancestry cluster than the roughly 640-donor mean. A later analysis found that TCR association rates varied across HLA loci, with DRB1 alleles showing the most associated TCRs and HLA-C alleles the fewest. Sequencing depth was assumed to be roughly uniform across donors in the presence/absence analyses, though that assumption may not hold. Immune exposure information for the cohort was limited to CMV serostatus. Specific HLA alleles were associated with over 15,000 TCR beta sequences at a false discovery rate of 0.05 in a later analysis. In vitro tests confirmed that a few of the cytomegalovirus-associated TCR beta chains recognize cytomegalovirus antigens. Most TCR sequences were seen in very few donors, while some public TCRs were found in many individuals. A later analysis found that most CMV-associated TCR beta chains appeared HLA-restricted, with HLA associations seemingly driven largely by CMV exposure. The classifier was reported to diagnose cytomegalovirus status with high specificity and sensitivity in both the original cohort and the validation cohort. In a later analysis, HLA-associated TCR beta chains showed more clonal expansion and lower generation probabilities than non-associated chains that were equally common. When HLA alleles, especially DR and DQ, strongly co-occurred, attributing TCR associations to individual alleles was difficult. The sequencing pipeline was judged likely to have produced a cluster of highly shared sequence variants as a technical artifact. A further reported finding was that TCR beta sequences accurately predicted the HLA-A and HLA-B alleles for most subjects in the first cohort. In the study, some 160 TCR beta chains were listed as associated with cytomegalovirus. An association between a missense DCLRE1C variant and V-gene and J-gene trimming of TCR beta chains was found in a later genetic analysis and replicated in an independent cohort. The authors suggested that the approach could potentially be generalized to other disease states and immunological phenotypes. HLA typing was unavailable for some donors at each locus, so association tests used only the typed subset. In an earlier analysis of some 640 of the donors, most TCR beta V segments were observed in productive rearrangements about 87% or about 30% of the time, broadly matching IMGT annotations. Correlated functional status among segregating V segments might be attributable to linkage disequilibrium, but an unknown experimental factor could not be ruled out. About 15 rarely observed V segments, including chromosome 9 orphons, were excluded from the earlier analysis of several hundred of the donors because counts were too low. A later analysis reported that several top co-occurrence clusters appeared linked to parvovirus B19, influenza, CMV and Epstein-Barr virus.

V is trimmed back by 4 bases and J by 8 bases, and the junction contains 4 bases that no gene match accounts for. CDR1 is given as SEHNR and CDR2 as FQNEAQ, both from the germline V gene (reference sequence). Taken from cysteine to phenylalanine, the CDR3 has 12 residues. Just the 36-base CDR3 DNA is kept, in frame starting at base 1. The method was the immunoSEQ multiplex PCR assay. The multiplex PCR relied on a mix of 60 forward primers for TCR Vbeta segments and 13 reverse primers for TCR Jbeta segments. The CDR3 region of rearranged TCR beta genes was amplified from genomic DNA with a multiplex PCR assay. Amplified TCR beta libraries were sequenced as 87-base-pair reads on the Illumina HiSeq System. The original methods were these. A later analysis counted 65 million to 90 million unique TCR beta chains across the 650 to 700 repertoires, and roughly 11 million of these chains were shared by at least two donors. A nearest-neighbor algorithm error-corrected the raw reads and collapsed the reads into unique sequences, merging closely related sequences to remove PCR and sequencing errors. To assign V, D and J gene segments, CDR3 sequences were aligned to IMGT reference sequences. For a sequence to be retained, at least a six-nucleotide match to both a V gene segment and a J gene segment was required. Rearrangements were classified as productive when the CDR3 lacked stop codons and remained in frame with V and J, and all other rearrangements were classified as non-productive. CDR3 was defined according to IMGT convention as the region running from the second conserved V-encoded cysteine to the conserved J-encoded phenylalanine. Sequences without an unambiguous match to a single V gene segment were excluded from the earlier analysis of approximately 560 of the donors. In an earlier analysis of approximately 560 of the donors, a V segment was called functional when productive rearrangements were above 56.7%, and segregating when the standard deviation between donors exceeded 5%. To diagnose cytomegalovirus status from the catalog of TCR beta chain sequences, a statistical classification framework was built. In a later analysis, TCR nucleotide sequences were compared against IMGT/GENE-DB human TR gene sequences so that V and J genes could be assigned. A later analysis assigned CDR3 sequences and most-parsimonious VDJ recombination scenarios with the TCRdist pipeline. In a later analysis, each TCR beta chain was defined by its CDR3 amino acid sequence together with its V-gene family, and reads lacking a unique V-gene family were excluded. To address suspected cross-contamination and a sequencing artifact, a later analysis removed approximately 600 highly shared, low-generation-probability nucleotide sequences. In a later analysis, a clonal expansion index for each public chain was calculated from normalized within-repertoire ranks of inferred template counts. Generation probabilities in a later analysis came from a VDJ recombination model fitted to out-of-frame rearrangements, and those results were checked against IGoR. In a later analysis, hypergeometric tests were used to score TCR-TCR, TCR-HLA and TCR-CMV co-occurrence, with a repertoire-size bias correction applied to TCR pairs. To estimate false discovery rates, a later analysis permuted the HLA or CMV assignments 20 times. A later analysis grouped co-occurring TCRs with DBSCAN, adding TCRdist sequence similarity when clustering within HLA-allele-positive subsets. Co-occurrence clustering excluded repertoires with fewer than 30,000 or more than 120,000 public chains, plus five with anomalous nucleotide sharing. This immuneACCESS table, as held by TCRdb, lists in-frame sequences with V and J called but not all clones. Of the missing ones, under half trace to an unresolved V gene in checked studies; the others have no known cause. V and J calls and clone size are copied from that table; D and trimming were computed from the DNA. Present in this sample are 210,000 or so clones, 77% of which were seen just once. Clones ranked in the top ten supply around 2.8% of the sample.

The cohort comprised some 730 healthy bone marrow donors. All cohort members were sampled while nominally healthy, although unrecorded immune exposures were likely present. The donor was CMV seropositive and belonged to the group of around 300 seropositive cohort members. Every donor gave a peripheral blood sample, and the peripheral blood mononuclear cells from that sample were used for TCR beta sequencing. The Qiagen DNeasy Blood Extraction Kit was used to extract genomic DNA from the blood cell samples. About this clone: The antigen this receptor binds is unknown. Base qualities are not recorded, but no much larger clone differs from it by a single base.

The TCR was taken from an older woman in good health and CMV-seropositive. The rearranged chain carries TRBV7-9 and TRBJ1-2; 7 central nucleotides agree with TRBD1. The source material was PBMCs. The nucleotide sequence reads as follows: TGTGCCAGCAGCTCAACAGGGGACGGCTACACCTTC. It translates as CASSSTGDGYTF.